Described below is a single T cell receptor (beta chain) sequence and its context. Its antigen is undetermined. One junction end disagrees with the germline gene, perhaps due to a read error. CDR3 length: 13 amino acids. Germline V gene lookup returns CDR1 SQVTM and CDR2 ANQGSEA. TCRbeta libraries were built with three rounds of nested PCR, modified from ARM-PCR. MiXCR was run by TCRdb on the multiplex PCR reads, yielding one entry per CDR3 protein. The sample carries about 90,000 distinct CDR3 sequences, 76% recorded once. This sample's RNA came from whole unsorted tissue. This non-tumor lung sample came from over 3 cm beyond the tumor edge. These data belong to a study of tumor and adjacent non-tumor tissue in lung cancer. Study in general: The cohort had around twelve adenocarcinoma, 2 squamous cell and 1 small cell patients. Points from the study as a whole: Significantly higher TCR diversity was found in tumor than normal lung.

V gene TRBV29-1 combines with J gene TRBJ2-1; 7 bases agree with TRBD1. Sequences were obtained from distant non-tumor lung tissue. The receptor comes from a woman in her forties or fifties with non-small cell lung cancer. The CDR3 sequence: CSVEGVRTGERFF. In DNA, the CDR3 is TGCAGCGTTGAGGGAGTTAGGACAGGTGAGCGGTTCTTC.